Following are 18 T cell receptor beta chains from one sample sequenced in a study of early T cells in non-severe SARS-CoV-2 infection. TCRdb recomputed calls from the 5' RACE reads with MiXCR, one row per CDR3 protein. The sample lists 35,000 to 45,000 distinct CDR3 sequences; over 9% were seen once. Sequencing was performed on whole blood. These receptors all come from an adult who was a healthcare worker with PCR-confirmed SARS-CoV-2 infection or an uninfected control (not recorded which).

Ten or more counts support this clonotype. The chain uses TRBV28 and TRBJ1-1; D is undetermined. Germline-derived CDR1 and CDR2 are MDHEN and SYDVKM. Trimming cost V 6 bases and J 1 base, with 12 bases left between them. This CDR3 comprises 14 residues. CDR3 residues: CASSPPGGNTEAFF. The CDR3 bases are TGTGCCAGCAGCCCCCCGGGAGGGAACACTGAAGCTTTCTTT. Variable domain in full (rest from reference TRBV28 and TRBJ1-1): DVKVTQSSRYLVKRTGEKVFLECVQDMDHENMFWYRQDPGLGLRLIYFSYDVKMKEKGDIPEGYSVSREKKERFSLILESASTNQTSMYLCASSPPGGNTEAFFGQGTRLTVV.

This clonotype was observed at least ten times. The chain combines TRBV29-1 with TRBJ1-2; TRBD1 might be the D (5 bases). The V end was cut by 6 bases, the J end by 1 base, with 12 bases between. This CDR3 is built from 13 residues. Germline V lookup: CDR1 SQVTM, CDR2 ANQGSEA. CDR3 in amino acids: CSVPGRLNYGYTF. CDR3 bases: TGCAGCGTGCCGGGACGACTTAACTATGGCTACACCTTC.

Many counts were recorded for this clonotype. The CDR3 here is CASSLRGGTDTQYF. The DNA for the CDR3 is TGTGCCAGCAGTTTGCGGGGGGGGACAGATACGCAGTATTTT. The rearrangement joins TRBV27 to TRBJ2-3; 9 positions match TRBD2. The trim removed 3 bases at V and 3 bases at J, leaving 1 base unmatched. CDR1 and CDR2 (germline): MNHEY, SMNVEV (reference sequence). The CDR3 covers 14 residues.

This clonotype was seen a handful of times. The chain has TRBV7-2 and TRBJ1-2, with D unresolved. CDR1 is SGHTA, CDR2 FQGNSA, per germline. The CDR3 contains 12 residues. V shed 7 bases and J shed 4 bases, with 10 bases lying between them. The CDR3 sequence: CASIRVGYGYTF. CDR3 nucleotides: TGTGCCAGCATAAGGGTTGGCTATGGCTACACCTTC.

This clonotype was counted at least ten times. The chain is built from TRBV9 and TRBJ1-5; D not resolved. The CDR3 is 15 amino acids. V was cut by 4 bases and J by 1 base, with 12 bases left in between. CDR1 and CDR2 (germline): SGDLS, YYNGEE. CDR3 sequence reads: CASSPSADSNQPQHF. The CDR3 coding sequence is TGTGCCAGCAGCCCGTCTGCAGACAGCAATCAGCCCCAGCATTTT. The full variable domain, with the rest looked up from reference TRBV9 and TRBJ1-5, is DSGVTQTPKHLITATGQRVTLRCSPRSGDLSVYWYQQSLDQGLQFLIQYYNGEERAKGNILERFSAQQFPDLHSELNLSSLELGDSALYFCASSPSADSNQPQHFGDGTRLSIL.

The chain uses TRBV12-3 or TRBV12-4 and TRBJ1-5; no reliable D call. Deletions cut 7 bases from V and 0 bases from J, with 13 bases between. This CDR3 comprises 15 residues. In DNA form, the CDR3 reads TGTGCCAGCATGGTATGGGAGTATAGCAATCAGCCCCAGCATTTT. Residues: CASMVWEYSNQPQHF.

The rearrangement uses TRBV9 and TRBJ2-1; TRBD2 is a possible D gene (6 bases). Germline V gives CDR1 SGDLS, CDR2 YYNGEE. V lost 0 bases and J 7 bases, leaving 14 bases between the germline ends. The CDR3 has 15 residues. The CDR3 nucleotides read TGTGCCAGCAGCGTAGCGGGGAGGCCCGGGAATGAGCAGTTCTTC. As protein: CASSVAGRPGNEQFF.

The sample holds many counts of this clonotype. The J gene is TRBJ1-5, the V gene TRBV11-3, with no clear D. CDR3 length: 10 residues. Trimming removed 10 bases from V and 7 bases from J, with 8 bases in between. Germline V gene sequence: CDR1 SGHNT, CDR2 YENEEA. CDR3 in amino acids: CANPWQPQHF. The CDR3 region has the DNA TGTGCCAACCCTTGGCAGCCCCAGCATTTT.

This chain uses TRBV6-2 or TRBV6-3 with TRBJ2-5, with 10 bases identical to TRBD1. In germline, CDR1 is MNHEY, CDR2 SVGEGT. CDR3 length: 14 residues. The V and J ends lost 4 bases and 5 bases, in that order; junction bases with no gene match: 4. The chain's CDR3 is CASSSGTGVETQYF. For the CDR3, the DNA is TGTGCCAGCAGTTCGGGGACAGGGGTGGAGACCCAGTACTTC.

The J gene is TRBJ2-7, the V gene TRBV6-6, with D possibly being TRBD1 or TRBD2 (6 bases each). V was clipped by 0 bases and J by 1 base, with 10 bases between them. CDR3 size: 15 residues. CDR1 is MNHNY, CDR2 SVGAGI, per germline (reference sequence). The CDR3 DNA sequence: TGTGCCAGCAGTTACTCAAGGGGGGAATCCTACGAGCAGTACTTC. Translated: CASSYSRGESYEQYF.

This rearrangement joins TRBV5-4 to TRBJ1-1; 8 bases align to TRBD1. Losses at the gene ends were 4 bases for V and 2 bases for J; bases not matched to a gene: 13. The CDR3 totals 17 residues. The germline gives CDR1 SGHNT, CDR2 YYREEE (reference sequence). CDR3 coding DNA: TGTGCCAGCAGCCTGGACAGGGTGGGCGGAATTAACACTGAAGCTTTCTTT. Translated: CASSLDRVGGINTEAFF.

This clonotype was observed at least ten times. The rearrangement links TRBV10-3 to TRBJ1-1; 8 bases match TRBD1. J gave up 3 bases and V 2 bases, and 8 bases lay outside the gene matches. The CDR3 length is 16 residues. Germline loops: CDR1 ENHRY, CDR2 SYGVKD. The CDR3 region is CAISETRQGRDTEAFF. CDR3 nucleotides: TGTGCCATCAGTGAGACCCGACAGGGGAGGGACACTGAAGCTTTCTTT.

Details on this clonotype: This may stem from a read error, because a much larger clone lies one nucleotide away. The chain carries TRBV28 and TRBJ2-5, with D unclear. In germline, CDR1 is MDHEN, CDR2 SYDVKM. V lost 7 bases to trimming and J lost 3 bases, with 12 bases between them. This CDR3 contains 13 residues. CDR3: CASTTNSEETQYF. DNA for the CDR3: TGTGCCAGCACCACCAATTCCGAAGAGACCCAGTACTTC. Full variable domain (missing parts from reference TRBV28 and TRBJ2-5): DVKVTQSSRYLVKRTGEKVFLECVQDMDHENMFWYRQDPGLGLRLIYFSYDVKMKEKGDIPEGYSVSREKKERFSLILESASTNQTSMYLCASTTNSEETQYFGPGTRLLVL.

The rearrangement links TRBV5-1 to TRBJ2-1; 9 bases are shared with TRBD2. Germline V gene data show CDR1 as SGHRS and CDR2 as YFSETQ. The CDR3 length is 16 residues. The V and J ends lost 3 bases and 5 bases, in that order; junction bases with no gene match: 9. CDR3 residues: CASSSTLAGLNNEQFF. The DNA for the CDR3 is TGCGCCAGCAGCTCTACCCTAGCGGGACTAAACAATGAGCAGTTCTTC.

This clonotype appeared many times. V gene TRBV7-2 combines with J gene TRBJ2-1; 9 bases are shared with TRBD2. Germline V gene sequence: CDR1 SGHTA, CDR2 FQGNSA. This CDR3 region has 14 residues. The J segment lost 7 bases and the V segment lost 6 bases, leaving 7 bases of the junction unmatched. The CDR3 reads CASRPESGGNEQFF. CDR3 nucleotides: TGTGCCAGCAGACCAGAGAGCGGGGGGAATGAGCAGTTCTTC. Full variable domain (outside the CDR3, taken from reference TRBV7-2 and TRBJ2-1): GAGVSQSPSNKVTEKGKDVELRCDPISGHTALYWYRQSLGQGLEFLIYFQGNSAPDKSGLPSDRFSAERTGGSVSTLTIQRTQQEDSAVYLCASRPESGGNEQFFGPGTRLTVL.

The rearrangement links TRBV4-2 to TRBJ2-7; TRBD1 aligns across 7 bases. Unmatched junction bases numbered 8, after V lost 1 base and J lost 5 bases. The length of the CDR3 is 15 residues. CDR1 is LGHNA and CDR2 is YNFKEQ in the germline V gene. The CDR3 DNA is TGTGCCAGCAGCCAAGTAATAGGGGGCGGCAACGAGCAGTACTTC. It encodes CASSQVIGGGNEQYF.

The chain carries TRBV29-1 and TRBJ2-2; D not resolved. The CDR3 totals 13 residues. Looked up from germline, CDR1 is SQVTM and CDR2 is ANQGSEA. The V gene lost 6 bases and the J gene lost 0 bases, with 8 bases spanning the gap. The CDR3, as DNA: TGCAGCGTCGGACGGACGAACACCGGGGAGCTGTTTTTT. This sequence encodes CSVGRTNTGELFF.

This clonotype turned up a few times. The V call is TRBV28, the J call TRBJ2-7; 7 bases are shared with TRBD1. This CDR3 is 14 amino acids long. CDR1 and CDR2 (germline): MDHEN, SYDVKM. With 7 bases clipped from V and 0 bases from J, the junction kept 6 bases outside the gene matches. In nucleotides, the CDR3 is TGTGCCAGCATCGGTCAGGGGGACTCCTACGAGCAGTACTTC. Translating it yields CASIGQGDSYEQYF.